A selection of T cell receptor beta chains follows, all from one sample in a study of blood T cell repertoires in COVID-19. Sequenced by immunoSEQ multiplex PCR; TCRdb stores in-frame clones only, minus some. The data contain under 150,000 clones, 70% to 85% of them singletons. Sequencing was done on a sample of peripheral blood. These receptors came from a man between 65 and 85 years old with active or convalescent COVID-19. Each CDR3 is given with its conserved first and last residue. A D gene is named only where the DNA matches it firmly. The size entry is marked missing in some rows and otherwise reads once, few, many or a size class.

v_call	d_call	clone_size	j_call	cdr3_nt	cdr3_aa
TRBV27	.	once	TRBJ2-1	TGTGCCAGCAGTCCAAGCATCCCGACCTACAATGAGCAGTTCTTC	CASSPSIPTYNEQFF
TRBV11-3	.	.	TRBJ1-2	TGTGCCAGCAGCTTACTCCCAGGTTCGGACACCTTC	CASSLLPGSDTF
TRBV29-1	TRBD1	.	TRBJ1-2	TGCAGCGTGCGACAGGGGCTGTTCTATGGCTACACCTTC	CSVRQGLFYGYTF
TRBV4-3	TRBD1	.	TRBJ1-2	TGCGCCAGCAGCCAAGACCAATATGACCAGGGGGACTATGGCTACACCTTC	CASSQDQYDQGDYGYTF
TRBV9	.	few	TRBJ1-2	TGTGCCAGCAGCGTAGGGCTGGACAGTGTCTATGGCTACACCTTC	CASSVGLDSVYGYTF
TRBV7-2	TRBD2	.	TRBJ2-2	TGTGCCAGCAGCCAGTCAGCGGGAGGTACCGGGGAGCTGTTTTTT	CASSQSAGGTGELFF
TRBV28	.	.	TRBJ2-3	TGTGCCAGCAGTTTGCGGCAGCCAGATACGCAGTATTTT	CASSLRQPDTQYF
TRBV9	TRBD1	.	TRBJ1-5	TGTGCCAGCGGCCGGGACAGTGAGAATCAGCCCCAGCATTTT	CASGRDSENQPQHF
TRBV12-2	.	.	TRBJ1-3	TGTGCAAGTCGCACCGGACACCGTCTAACCTCTGGAAACACCATATATTTT	CASRTGHRLTSGNTIYF
TRBV9	TRBD2	.	TRBJ2-7	TGTGCCAGCAGCGCCGCTAGCGGGGCCCACTACGAGCAGTACTTC	CASSAASGAHYEQYF
TRBV7-9	TRBD2	.	TRBJ2-3	TGTGCCAGCAGCCAGGGACTAGCTAGCACAGATACGCAGTATTTT	CASSQGLASTDTQYF
TRBV7-2	TRBD1	.	TRBJ1-2	TGTGCCAGCAGCTCGTCGTCCGGGACAGGGGTTGGCTACACCTTC	CASSSSSGTGVGYTF
TRBV3-1/TRBV3-2	TRBD1	.	TRBJ2-7	TGTGCCAGCAGTCGGGGACAGGGGAGGGACGAGCAGTACTTC	CASSRGQGRDEQYF
TRBV30	.	.	TRBJ1-2	TGTGCCTGGAGTGCCTCGGTTGCTGATGGTTACACCTTC	CAWSASVADGYTF
TRBV18	.	.	TRBJ1-1	TGTGCCAGCTCGCAAACAGCGAACACTGAAGCTTTCTTT	CASSQTANTEAFF
TRBV11-3	.	.	TRBJ1-4	TGTGCCAGCAGCCCCCCGGGCAGGGCTAATGAAAAACTGTTTTTT	CASSPPGRANEKLFF
TRBV3-1/TRBV3-2	.	.	TRBJ2-7	TGTGCCAGCAGCCAAGATTCCCATCCGGCGGATCTAGTCGAGCAGTACTTC	CASSQDSHPADLVEQYF
TRBV28	.	.	TRBJ2-2	TGTGCCAGCAGTCAACTGACACCCCACACCGGGGAGCTGTTTTTT	CASSQLTPHTGELFF
TRBV29-1	TRBD2	.	TRBJ2-1	TGCAGCGTTGTTGGGGGACTAGCGGGGGAAGGTTCTTACAATGAGCAGTTCTTC	CSVVGGLAGEGSYNEQFF
TRBV7-8	TRBD2	.	TRBJ2-5	TGTGCCAGCAGCTTAGAGCTCGGGGCTAGCGGTGAGACCCAGTACTTC	CASSLELGASGETQYF
TRBV7-2	TRBD2	.	TRBJ2-3	TGTGCCAGCAGCTTAGACGGGGGGGGGACAGATACGCAGTATTTT	CASSLDGGGTDTQYF
TRBV7-3	.	.	TRBJ1-1	TGTGCCAGCAGCTTAGGTCAGGTCGTGAACACTGAAGCTTTCTTT	CASSLGQVVNTEAFF
TRBV19	TRBD2	.	TRBJ2-3	TGTGCCAGTAGTATTGGGGCAAAACTAGCGGGAACAGATACGCAGTATTTT	CASSIGAKLAGTDTQYF
TRBV7-2	TRBD1	.	TRBJ2-1	TGTGCCAGCAGCACCCGGACAGGGGCGGGGCAGTTCTTC	CASSTRTGAGQFF
TRBV19	TRBD1	.	TRBJ1-4	TGTGCCAGTAGTATGGAACGACCCGGGACAGGAGATGAAAAACTGTTTTTT	CASSMERPGTGDEKLFF
TRBV7-8	TRBD1	few	TRBJ2-3	TGTGCCACTATCCGGGACAGTAACACAGATACGCAGTATTTT	CATIRDSNTDTQYF
TRBV9	.	.	TRBJ1-3	TGTGCCAGCAGCGTAGCGGCAGGTGGAAACACCATATATTTT	CASSVAAGGNTIYF
TRBV7-2	.	.	TRBJ2-3	TGTGCCAGCAGCTTAAGACCGGGGGCGCAGTATTTT	CASSLRPGAQYF
TRBV12-3/TRBV12-4	.	.	TRBJ1-1	TGTGCCAGCAGCTTTATAGGAGATTATGAAGCTTTCTTT	CASSFIGDYEAFF
TRBV11-3	.	.	TRBJ1-1	TGTGCCAGCAGAAGAGTGGGCCAAAACACTGAAGCTTTCTTT	CASRRVGQNTEAFF
TRBV6-1	TRBD1	once	TRBJ2-7	TGTGCCAGCAGTGATGATTGGGGGACAGGGTCCTACGAGCAGTACTTC	CASSDDWGTGSYEQYF
TRBV5-1	TRBD2	.	TRBJ2-1	TGCGCCAGCAGCTTGAGTCCTAGCGGGGGTTTTAATGAGCAGTTCTTC	CASSLSPSGGFNEQFF
TRBV7-2	.	.	TRBJ1-5	TGTGCCAGCAGCCCAGGGGTGCGGCAGCCCCAGCATTTT	CASSPGVRQPQHF
TRBV18	.	few	TRBJ1-3	TGTGCCAGCTCACCACGGAGATCCGGAAACACCATATATTTT	CASSPRRSGNTIYF
TRBV19	TRBD1	.	TRBJ1-1	TGTGCCAGTAGTATGGGGGCCCCGACAGGGCGGGCTGAAGCTTTCTTT	CASSMGAPTGRAEAFF
TRBV4-1	.	.	TRBJ1-4	TGCGCCAGCAGCCACAGAATGTCAAATGAAAAACTGTTTTTT	CASSHRMSNEKLFF
TRBV11-3	.	.	TRBJ1-1	TGTGCCAGCAGCTTAGTTCCAGCTGAAGCTTTCTTT	CASSLVPAEAFF
TRBV11-3	TRBD1	once	TRBJ1-1	TGTGCCAGCAGCCTCCGGACAGGGAGGTCTGAAGCTTTCTTT	CASSLRTGRSEAFF
TRBV18	TRBD2	.	TRBJ2-3	TGTGCCAGCTCACCAGGCGGGAGAGATACGCAGTATTTT	CASSPGGRDTQYF
TRBV5-1	TRBD2	once	TRBJ2-3	TGCGCCAGCAGCTTGGCCCCTAGCGGGGTTTCTAGCACAGATACGCAGTATTTT	CASSLAPSGVSSTDTQYF